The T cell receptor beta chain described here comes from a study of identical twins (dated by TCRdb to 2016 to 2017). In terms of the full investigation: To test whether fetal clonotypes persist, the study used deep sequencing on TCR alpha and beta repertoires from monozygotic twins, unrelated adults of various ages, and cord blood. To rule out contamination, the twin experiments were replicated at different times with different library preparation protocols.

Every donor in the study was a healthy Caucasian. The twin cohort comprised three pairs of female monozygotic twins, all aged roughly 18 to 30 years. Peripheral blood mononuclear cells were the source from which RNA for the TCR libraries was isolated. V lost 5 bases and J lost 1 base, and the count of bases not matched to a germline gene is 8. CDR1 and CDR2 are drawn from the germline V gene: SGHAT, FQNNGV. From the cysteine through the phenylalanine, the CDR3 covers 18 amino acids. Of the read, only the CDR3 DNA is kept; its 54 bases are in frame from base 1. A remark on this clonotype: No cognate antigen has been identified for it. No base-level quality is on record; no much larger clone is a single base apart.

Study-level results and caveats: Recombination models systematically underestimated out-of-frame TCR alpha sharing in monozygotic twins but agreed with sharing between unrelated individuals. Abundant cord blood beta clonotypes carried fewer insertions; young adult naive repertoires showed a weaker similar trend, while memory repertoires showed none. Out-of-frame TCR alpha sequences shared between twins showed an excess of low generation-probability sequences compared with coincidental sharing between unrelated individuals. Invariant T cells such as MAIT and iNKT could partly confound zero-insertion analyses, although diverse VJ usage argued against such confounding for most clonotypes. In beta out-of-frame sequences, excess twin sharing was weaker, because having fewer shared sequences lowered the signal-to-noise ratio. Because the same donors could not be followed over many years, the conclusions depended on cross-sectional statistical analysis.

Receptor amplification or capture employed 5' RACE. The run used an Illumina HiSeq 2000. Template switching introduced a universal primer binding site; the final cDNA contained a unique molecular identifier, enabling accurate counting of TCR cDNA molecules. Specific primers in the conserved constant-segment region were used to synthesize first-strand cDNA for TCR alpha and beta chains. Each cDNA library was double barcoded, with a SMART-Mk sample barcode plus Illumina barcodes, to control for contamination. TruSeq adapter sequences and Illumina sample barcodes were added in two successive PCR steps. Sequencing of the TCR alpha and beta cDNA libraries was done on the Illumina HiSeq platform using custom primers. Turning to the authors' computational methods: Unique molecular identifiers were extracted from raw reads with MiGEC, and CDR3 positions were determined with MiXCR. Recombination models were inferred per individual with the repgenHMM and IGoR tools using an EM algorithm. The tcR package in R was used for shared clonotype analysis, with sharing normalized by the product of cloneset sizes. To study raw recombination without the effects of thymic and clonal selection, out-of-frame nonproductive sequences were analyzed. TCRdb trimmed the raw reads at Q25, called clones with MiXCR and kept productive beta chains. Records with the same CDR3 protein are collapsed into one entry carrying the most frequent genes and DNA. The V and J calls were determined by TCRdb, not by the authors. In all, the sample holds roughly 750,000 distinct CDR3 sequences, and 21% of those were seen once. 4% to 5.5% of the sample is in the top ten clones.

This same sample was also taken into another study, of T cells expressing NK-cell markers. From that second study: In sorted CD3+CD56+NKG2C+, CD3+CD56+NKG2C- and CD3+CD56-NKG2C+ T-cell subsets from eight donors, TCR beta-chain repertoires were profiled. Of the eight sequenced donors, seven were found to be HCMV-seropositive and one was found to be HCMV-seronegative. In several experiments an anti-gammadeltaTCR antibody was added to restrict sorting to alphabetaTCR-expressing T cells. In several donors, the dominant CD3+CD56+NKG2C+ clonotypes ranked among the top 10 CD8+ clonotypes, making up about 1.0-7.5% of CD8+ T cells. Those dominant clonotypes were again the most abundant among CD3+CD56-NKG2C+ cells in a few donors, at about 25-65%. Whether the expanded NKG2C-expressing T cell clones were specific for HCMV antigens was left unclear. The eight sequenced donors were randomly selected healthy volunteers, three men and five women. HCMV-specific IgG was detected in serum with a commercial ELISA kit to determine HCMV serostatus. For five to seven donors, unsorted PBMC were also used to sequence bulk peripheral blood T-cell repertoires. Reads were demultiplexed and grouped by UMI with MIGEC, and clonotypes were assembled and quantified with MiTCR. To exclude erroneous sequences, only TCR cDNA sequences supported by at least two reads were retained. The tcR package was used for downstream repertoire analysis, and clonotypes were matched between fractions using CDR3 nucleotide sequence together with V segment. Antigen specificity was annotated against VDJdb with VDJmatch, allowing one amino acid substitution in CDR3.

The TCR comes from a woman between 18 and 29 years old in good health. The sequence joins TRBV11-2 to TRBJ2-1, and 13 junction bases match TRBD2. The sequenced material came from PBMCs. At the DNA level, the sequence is TGTGCCAGCAGCGACCCGGGACTAGCGGGAAGGTCCTACAATGAGCAGTTCTTC. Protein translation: CASSDPGLAGRSYNEQFF.